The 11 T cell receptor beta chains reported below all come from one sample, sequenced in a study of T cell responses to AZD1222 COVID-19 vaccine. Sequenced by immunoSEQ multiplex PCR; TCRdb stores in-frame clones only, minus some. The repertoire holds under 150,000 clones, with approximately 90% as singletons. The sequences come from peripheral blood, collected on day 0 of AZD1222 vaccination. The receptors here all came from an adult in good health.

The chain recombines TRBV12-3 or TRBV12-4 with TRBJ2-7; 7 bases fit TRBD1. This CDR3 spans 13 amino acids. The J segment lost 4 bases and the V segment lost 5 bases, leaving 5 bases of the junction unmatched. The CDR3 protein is CASSRGQLYEQYF. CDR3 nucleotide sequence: TGTGCCAGCAGTAGGGGACAGCTTTACGAGCAGTACTTC.

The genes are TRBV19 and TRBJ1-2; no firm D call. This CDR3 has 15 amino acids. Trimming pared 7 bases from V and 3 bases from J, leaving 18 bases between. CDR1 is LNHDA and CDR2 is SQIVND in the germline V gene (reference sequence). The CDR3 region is CASNPDRATYYGYTF. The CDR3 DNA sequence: TGTGCCAGTAATCCCGACCGAGCCACTTACTATGGCTACACCTTC. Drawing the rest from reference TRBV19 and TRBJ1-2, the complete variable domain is DGGITQSPKYLFRKEGQNVTLSCEQNLNHDAMYWYRQDPGQGLRLIYYSQIVNDFQKGDIAEGYSVSREKKESFPLTVTSAQKNPTAFYLCASNPDRATYYGYTFGSGTRLTVV.

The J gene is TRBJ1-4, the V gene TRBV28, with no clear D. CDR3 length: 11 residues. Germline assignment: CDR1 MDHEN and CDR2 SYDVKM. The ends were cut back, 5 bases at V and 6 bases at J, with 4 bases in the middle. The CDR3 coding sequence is TGTGCCAGCAGTCAACATGAAAAACTGTTTTTT. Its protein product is CASSQHEKLFF.

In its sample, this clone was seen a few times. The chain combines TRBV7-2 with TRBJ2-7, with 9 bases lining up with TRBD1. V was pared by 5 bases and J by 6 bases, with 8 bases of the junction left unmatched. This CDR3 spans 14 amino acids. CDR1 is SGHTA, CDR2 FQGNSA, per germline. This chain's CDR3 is CASSPWDRVGEQYF. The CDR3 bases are TGTGCCAGCAGCCCTTGGGACAGGGTGGGCGAGCAGTACTTC. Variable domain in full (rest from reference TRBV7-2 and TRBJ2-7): GAGVSQSPSNKVTEKGKDVELRCDPISGHTALYWYRQSLGQGLEFLIYFQGNSAPDKSGLPSDRFSAERTGGSVSTLTIQRTQQEDSAVYLCASSPWDRVGEQYFGPGTRLTVT.

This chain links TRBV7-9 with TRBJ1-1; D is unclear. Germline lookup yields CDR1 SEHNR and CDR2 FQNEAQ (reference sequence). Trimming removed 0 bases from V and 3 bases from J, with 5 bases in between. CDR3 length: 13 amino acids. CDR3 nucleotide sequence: TGTGCCAGCAGCTTAGCGGCAGACACTGAAGCTTTCTTT. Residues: CASSLAADTEAFF. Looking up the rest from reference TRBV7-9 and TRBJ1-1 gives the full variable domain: DTGVSQNPRHKITKRGQNVTFRCDPISEHNRLYWYRQTLGQGPEFLTYFQNEAQLEKSRLLSDRFSAERPKGSFSTLEIQRTEQGDSAMYLCASSLAADTEAFFGQGTRLTVV.

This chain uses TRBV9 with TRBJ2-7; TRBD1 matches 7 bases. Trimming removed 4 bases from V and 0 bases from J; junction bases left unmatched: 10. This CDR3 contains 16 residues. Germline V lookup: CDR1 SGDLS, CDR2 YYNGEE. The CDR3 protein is CASSLLPGQSSYEQYF. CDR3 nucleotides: TGTGCCAGCAGCCTCCTCCCGGGACAGAGCTCCTACGAGCAGTACTTC.

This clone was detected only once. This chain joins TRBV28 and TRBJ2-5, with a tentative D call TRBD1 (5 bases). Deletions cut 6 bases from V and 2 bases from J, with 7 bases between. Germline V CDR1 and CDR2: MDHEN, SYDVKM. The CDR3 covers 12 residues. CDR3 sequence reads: CASSRQQETQYF. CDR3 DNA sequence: TGTGCCAGCAGCCGACAGCAAGAGACCCAGTACTTC.

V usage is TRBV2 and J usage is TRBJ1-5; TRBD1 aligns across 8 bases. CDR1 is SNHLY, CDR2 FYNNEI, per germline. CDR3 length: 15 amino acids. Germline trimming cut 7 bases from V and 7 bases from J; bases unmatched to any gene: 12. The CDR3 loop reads CASKVNRGSGQPQHF. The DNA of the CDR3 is TGTGCCAGCAAAGTAAACAGGGGGAGCGGCCAGCCCCAGCATTTT.

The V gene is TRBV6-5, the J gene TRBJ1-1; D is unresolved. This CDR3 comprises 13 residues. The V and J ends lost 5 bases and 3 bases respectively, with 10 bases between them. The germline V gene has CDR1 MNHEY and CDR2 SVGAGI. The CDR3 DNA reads TGTGCCAGCAGTATGACAAGAGACACTGAAGCTTTCTTT. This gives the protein CASSMTRDTEAFF.

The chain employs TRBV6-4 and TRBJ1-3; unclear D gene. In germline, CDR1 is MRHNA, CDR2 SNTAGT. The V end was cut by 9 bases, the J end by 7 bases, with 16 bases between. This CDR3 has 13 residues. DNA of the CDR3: TGTGCCAGAAGAGACGGCGCGCTGAACACCATATATTTT. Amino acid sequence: CARRDGALNTIYF.

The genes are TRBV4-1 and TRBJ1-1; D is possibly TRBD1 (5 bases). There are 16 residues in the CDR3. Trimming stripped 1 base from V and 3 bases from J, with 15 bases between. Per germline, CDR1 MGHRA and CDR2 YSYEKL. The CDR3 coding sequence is TGCGCCAGCAGCCAAGGGGAGGTCAGGGCATACACTGAAGCTTTCTTT. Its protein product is CASSQGEVRAYTEAFF.